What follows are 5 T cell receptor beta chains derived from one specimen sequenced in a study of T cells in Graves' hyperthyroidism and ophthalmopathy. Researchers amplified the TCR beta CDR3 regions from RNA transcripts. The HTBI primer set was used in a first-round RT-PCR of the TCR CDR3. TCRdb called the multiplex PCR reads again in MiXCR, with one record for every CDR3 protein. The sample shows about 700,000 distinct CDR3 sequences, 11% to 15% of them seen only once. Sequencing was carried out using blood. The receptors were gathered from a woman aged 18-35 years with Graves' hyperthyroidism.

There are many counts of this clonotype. CDR3 coding DNA: TGTGCCAGCACCCACGCAGCCGAGGCTACAGATACGCAGTATTTT. Protein: CASTHAAEATDTQYF. The rearrangement uses TRBV6-2 or TRBV6-3 and TRBJ2-3; D call uncertain. Trimming pared 7 bases from V and 3 bases from J, leaving 17 bases between. This CDR3 has 15 residues. Germline V gives CDR1 MNHEY, CDR2 SVGEGT.

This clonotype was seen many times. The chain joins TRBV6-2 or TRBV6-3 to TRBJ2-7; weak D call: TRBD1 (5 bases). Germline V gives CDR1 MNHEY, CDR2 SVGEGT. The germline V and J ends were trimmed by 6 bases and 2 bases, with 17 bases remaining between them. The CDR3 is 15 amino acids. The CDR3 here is CASRNRQNGPYEQYF. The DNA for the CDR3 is TGTGCCAGCAGAAATAGACAGAACGGACCCTACGAGCAGTACTTC.

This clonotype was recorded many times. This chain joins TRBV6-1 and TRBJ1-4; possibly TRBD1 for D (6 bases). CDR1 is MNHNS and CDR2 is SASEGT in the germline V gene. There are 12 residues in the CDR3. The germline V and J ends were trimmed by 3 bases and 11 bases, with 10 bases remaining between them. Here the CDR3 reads CASSDGQSKLFF. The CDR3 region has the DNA TGTGCCAGCAGTGATGGACAGAGTAAACTGTTTTTT.

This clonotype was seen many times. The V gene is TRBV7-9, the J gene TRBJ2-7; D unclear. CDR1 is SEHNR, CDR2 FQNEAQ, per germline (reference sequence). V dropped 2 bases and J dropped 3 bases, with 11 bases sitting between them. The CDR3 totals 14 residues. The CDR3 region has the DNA TGTGCCAGCAGCTTATCTACCCTTATCTACGAGCAGTACTTC. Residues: CASSLSTLIYEQYF.

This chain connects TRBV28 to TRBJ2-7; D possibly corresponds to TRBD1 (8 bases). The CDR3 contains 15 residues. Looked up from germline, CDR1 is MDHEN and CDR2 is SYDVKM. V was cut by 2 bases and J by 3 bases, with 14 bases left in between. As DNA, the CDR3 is TGTGCCAGCAGTTTAACAGGGGGGGACTACTACGAGCAGTACTTC. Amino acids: CASSLTGGDYYEQYF.